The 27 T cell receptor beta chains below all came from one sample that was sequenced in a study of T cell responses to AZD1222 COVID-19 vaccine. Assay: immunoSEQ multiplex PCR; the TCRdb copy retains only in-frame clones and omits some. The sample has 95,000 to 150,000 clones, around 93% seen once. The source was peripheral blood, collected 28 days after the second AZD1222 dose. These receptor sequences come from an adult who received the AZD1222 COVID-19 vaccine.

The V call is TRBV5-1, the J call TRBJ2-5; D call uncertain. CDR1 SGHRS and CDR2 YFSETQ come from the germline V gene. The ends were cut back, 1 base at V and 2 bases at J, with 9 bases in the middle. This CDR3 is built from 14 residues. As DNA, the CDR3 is TGCGCCAGCAGCTTGAACACGGTTCAAGAGACCCAGTACTTC. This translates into CASSLNTVQETQYF.

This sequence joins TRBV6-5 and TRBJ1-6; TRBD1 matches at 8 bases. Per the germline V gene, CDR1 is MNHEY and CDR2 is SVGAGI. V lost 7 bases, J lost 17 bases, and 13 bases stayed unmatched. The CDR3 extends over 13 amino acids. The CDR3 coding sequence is TGTGCCAGCATTCCTCAATCGGGGGGACAGGTCCACTTT. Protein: CASIPQSGGQVHF.

For the CDR3, the DNA is TGTGCCAGTAGTCCCGGGACAGGGGAGAACTATGGCTACACCTTC. Its protein is CASSPGTGENYGYTF. This chain uses TRBV19 with TRBJ1-2; 10 bases agree with TRBD1. This CDR3 comprises 15 residues. J was trimmed by 2 bases and V by 5 bases; bases with no gene match: 5. The V gene's germline CDR1 is LNHDA and CDR2 SQIVND (reference sequence).

The CDR3 here is CSVEQGLAGKTQYF. The CDR3 bases are TGCAGCGTTGAACAAGGACTAGCGGGAAAGACCCAGTACTTC. This chain joins TRBV29-1 and TRBJ2-5, with TRBD2 matching over 12 bases. J gave up 6 bases and V 2 bases, and 4 bases lay outside the gene matches. The length of the CDR3 is 14 residues. CDR1 is SQVTM and CDR2 is ANQGSEA in the germline V gene.

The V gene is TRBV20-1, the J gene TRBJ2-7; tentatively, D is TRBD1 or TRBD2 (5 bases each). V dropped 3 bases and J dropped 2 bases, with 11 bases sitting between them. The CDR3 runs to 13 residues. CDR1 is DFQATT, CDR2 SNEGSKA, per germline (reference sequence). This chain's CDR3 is CSASGGATYEQYF. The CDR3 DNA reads TGCAGTGCTAGTGGGGGTGCGACCTACGAGCAGTACTTC.

CDR3 sequence (DNA): TGCGCCAGCAGCTTAGCCGGGACTGGAGAGACCCAGTACTTC. This codes for CASSLAGTGETQYF. The chain links TRBV5-1 to TRBJ2-5; TRBD2 is a possible D gene (6 bases). V lost 2 bases and J 4 bases, leaving 12 bases between the germline ends. The CDR3 extends over 14 amino acids. Germline assignment: CDR1 SGHRS and CDR2 YFSETQ.

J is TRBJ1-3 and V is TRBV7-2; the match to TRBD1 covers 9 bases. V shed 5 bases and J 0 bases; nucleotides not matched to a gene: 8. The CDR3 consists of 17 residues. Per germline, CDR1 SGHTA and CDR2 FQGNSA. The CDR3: CASSLGQGTNSGNTIYF. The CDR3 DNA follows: TGTGCCAGCAGCCTGGGACAGGGCACTAACTCTGGAAACACCATATATTTT.

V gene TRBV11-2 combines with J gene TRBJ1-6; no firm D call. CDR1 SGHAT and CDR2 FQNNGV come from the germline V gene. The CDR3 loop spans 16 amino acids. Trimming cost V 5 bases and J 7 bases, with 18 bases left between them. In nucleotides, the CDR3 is TGTGCCAGCAGCGTCCAGTCTGTACGAGGAAATTCACCCCTCCACTTT. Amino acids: CASSVQSVRGNSPLHF.

The CDR3 loop is CASSIRTGNQPQHF. The CDR3, as DNA: TGTGCCAGTAGTATTAGGACAGGTAATCAGCCCCAGCATTTT. The chain recombines TRBV19 with TRBJ1-5; TRBD1 matches at 7 bases. V lost 3 bases to trimming and J lost 4 bases; unmatched junction nucleotides: 3. Looked up from germline, CDR1 is LNHDA and CDR2 is SQIVND (reference sequence). CDR3 size: 14 residues.

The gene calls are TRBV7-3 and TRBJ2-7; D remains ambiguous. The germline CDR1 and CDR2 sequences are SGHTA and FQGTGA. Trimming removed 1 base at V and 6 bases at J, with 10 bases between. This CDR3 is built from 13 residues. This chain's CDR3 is CASSLKSGSEQYF. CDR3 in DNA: TGTGCCAGCAGCTTAAAATCAGGCTCCGAGCAGTACTTC.

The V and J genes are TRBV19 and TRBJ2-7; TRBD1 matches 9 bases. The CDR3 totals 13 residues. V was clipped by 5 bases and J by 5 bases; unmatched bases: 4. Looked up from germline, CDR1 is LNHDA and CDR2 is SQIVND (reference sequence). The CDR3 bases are TGTGCCAGTAGTCCGCGGACAGGGGACGAGCAGTACTTC. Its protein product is CASSPRTGDEQYF.

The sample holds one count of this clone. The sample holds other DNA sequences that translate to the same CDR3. The DNA for the CDR3 is TGTGCCAGCAGTTTAGGCTACGAGCAGTACTTC. Translating it yields CASSLGYEQYF. This rearrangement joins TRBV12-3 or TRBV12-4 to TRBJ2-7; D uncertain. V was cut by 1 base and J by 3 bases, with 1 base left in between. The CDR3 is 11 residues long.

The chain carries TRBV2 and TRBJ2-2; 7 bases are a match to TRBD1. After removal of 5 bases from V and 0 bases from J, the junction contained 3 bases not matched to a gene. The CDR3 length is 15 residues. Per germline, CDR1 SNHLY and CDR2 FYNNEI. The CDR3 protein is CASSSGTANTGELFF. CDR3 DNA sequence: TGTGCCAGCAGTTCCGGGACAGCGAACACCGGGGAGCTGTTTTTT.

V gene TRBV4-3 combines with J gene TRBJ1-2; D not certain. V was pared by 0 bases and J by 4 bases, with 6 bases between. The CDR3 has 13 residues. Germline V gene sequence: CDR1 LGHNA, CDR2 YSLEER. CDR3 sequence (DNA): TGCGCCAGCAGCCAAGATTCCGGCTATGGCTACACCTTC. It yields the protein CASSQDSGYGYTF.

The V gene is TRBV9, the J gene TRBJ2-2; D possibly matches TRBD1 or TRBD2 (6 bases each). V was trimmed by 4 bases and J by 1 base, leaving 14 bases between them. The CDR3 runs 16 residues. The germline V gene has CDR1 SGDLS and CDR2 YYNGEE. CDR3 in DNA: TGTGCCAGCAGCACGGGGGCCCTTATGAACACCGGGGAGCTGTTTTTT. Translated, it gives CASSTGALMNTGELFF.

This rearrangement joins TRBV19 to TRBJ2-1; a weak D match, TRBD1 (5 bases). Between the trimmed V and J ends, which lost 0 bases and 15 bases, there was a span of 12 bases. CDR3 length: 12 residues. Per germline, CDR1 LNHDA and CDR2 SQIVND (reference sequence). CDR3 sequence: CASSIEQGQRFF. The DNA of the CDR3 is TGTGCCAGTAGTATAGAGCAGGGCCAAAGGTTCTTC.

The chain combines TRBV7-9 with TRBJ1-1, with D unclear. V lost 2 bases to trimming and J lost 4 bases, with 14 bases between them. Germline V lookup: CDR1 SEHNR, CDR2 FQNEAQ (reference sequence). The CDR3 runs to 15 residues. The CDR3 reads CASSLNFPGSTEAFF. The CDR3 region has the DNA TGTGCCAGCAGCTTAAACTTTCCGGGTAGCACTGAAGCTTTCTTT.

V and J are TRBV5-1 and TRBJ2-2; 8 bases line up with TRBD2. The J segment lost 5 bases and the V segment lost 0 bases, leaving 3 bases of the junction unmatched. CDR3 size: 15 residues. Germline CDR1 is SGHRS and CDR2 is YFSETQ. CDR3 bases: TGCGCCAGCAGCTTGGCCCGGGGGGGAACCGGGGAGCTGTTTTTT. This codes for CASSLARGGTGELFF.

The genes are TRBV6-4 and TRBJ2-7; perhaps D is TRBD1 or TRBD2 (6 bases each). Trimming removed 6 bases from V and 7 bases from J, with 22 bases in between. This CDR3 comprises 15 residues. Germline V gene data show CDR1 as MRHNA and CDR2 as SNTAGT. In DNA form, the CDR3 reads TGTGCCAGCAGGCCCTTGGCGGAGGGGGGTGTTGAGCAGTACTTC. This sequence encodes CASRPLAEGGVEQYF.

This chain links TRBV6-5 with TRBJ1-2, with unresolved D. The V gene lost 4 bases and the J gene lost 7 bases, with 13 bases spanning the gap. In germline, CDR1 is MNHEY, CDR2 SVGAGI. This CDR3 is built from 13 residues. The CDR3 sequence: CASSSGQARGYTF. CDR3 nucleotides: TGTGCCAGCAGTTCCGGCCAGGCACGTGGCTACACCTTC.

This chain's CDR3 is CASSPLPGGDEYGYTF. CDR3 in DNA: TGTGCCAGCTCACCTTTGCCAGGGGGCGACGAATATGGCTACACCTTC. V and J are TRBV18 and TRBJ1-2; TRBD1 matches at 8 bases. V trimming: 3 bases; J trimming: 5 bases; junction bases outside the gene matches: 11. The V gene's germline CDR1 is KGHSH and CDR2 LQKENI. CDR3 length: 16 residues. Combining the CDR3 with reference TRBV18 and TRBJ1-2 gives the whole variable domain NAGVMQNPRHLVRRRGQEARLRCSPMKGHSHVYWYRQLPEEGLKFMVYLQKENIIDESGMPKERFSAEFPKEGPSILRIQQVVRGDSAAYFCASSPLPGGDEYGYTFGSGTRLTVV.

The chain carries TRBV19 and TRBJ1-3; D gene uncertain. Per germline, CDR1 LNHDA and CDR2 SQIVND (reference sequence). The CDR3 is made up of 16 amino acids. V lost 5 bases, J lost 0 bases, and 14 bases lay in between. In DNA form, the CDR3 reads TGTGCCAGTAGTCGTAGTCGGATTAGCTCTGGAAACACCATATATTTT. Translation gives CASSRSRISSGNTIYF. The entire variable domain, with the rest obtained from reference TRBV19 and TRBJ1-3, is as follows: DGGITQSPKYLFRKEGQNVTLSCEQNLNHDAMYWYRQDPGQGLRLIYYSQIVNDFQKGDIAEGYSVSREKKESFPLTVTSAQKNPTAFYLCASSRSRISSGNTIYFGEGSWLTVV.

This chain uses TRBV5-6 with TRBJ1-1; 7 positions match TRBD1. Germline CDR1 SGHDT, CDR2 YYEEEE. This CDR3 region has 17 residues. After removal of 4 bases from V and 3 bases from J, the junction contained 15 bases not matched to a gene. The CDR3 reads CASSGDSGYERDTEAFF. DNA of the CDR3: TGTGCCAGCAGCGGGGACAGCGGGTACGAACGGGACACTGAAGCTTTCTTT.

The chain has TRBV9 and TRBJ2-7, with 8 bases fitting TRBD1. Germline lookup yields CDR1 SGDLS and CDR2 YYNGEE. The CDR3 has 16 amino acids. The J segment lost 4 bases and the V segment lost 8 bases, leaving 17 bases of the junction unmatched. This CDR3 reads CASSSGSGQGAYEQYF. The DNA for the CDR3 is TGTGCCAGTTCATCCGGGTCGGGCCAGGGGGCATACGAGCAGTACTTC.

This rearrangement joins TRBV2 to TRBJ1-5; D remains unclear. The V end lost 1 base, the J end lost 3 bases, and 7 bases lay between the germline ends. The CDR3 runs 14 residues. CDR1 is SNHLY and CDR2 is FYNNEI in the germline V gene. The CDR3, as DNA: TGTGCCAGCAGTGAAGGACAAATCAATCAGCCCCAGCATTTT. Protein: CASSEGQINQPQHF.

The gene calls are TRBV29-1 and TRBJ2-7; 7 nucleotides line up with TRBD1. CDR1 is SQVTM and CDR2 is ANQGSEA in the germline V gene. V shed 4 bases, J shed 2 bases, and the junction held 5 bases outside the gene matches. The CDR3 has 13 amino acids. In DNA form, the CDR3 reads TGCAGCGTTGGGGACAGCCAGACCTACGAGCAGTACTTC. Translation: CSVGDSQTYEQYF.

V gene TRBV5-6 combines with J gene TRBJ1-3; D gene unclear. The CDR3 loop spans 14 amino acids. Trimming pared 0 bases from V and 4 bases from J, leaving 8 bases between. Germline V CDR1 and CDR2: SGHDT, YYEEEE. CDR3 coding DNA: TGTGCCAGCAGCTTGGAACATGGAGGAAACACCATATATTTT. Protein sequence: CASSLEHGGNTIYF.